This TCR beta chain was documented in a study of blood T cells in healthy people across ages. Findings and caveats of the study: Long-lived and aged donors differed, with more naive CD4+ cells and higher diversity in the long-lived. Diversity estimated from one million T cells was considered an underestimate.

CDR3 length equals 14 residues. V lost 3 bases and J lost 7; bases outside the gene matches: 6. This clonotype was detected a few times. Its specificity is unknown. Peripheral blood from each donor was collected in a volume of approximately 9.5 milliliters. Primers used in a second PCR of about 6 to 11 cycles were a sample-barcoded 5' primer and a J-beta primer mix. TCRdb reprocessed the 5' RACE reads with MiXCR, giving one entry per CDR3 protein. Among approximately 2,000,000 distinct CDR3 sequences listed, roughly two fifths were seen once. The source of this sequence is a human donor in good health. Sample: blood. This chain connects TRBV12-3 or TRBV12-4 to TRBJ2-5; TRBD1 aligns across 9 bases. The CDR3, as DNA: TGTGCCAGCAGTTTGGGACAGGGCCAGTGGACCCAGTACTTC. This translates into CASSLGQGQWTQYF.